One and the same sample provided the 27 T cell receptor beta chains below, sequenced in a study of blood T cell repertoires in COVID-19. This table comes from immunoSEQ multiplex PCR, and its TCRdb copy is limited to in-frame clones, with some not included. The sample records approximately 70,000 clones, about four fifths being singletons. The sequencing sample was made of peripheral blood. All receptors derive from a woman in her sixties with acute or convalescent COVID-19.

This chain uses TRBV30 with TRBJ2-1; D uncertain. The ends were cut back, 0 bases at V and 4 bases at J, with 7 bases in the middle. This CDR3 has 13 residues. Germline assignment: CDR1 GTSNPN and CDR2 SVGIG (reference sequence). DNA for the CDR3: TGTGCCTGGAGTGTAAGGCGGTACAATGAGCAGTTCTTC. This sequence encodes CAWSVRRYNEQFF. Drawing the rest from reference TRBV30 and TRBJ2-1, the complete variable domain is SQTIHQWPATLVQPVGSPLSLECTVEGTSNPNLYWYRQAAGRGLQLLFYSVGIGQISSEVPQNLSASRPQDRQFILSSKKLLLSDSGFYLCAWSVRRYNEQFFGPGTRLTVL.

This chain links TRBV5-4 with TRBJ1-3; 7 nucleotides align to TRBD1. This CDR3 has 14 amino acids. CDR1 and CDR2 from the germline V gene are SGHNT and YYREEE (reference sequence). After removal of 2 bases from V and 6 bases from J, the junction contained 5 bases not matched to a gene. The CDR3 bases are TGTGCCAGCAGCTTAGGAGGGGGCGAAAACACCATATATTTT. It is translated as CASSLGGGENTIYF. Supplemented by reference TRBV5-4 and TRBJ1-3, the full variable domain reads ETGVTQSPTHLIKTRGQQVTLRCSSQSGHNTVSWYQQALGQGPQFIFQYYREEENGRGNFPPRFSGLQFPNYSSELNVNALELDDSALYLCASSLGGGENTIYFGEGSWLTVV.

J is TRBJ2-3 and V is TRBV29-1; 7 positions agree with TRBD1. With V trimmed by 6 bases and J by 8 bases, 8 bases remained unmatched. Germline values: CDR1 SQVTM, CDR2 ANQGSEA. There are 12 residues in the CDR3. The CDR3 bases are TGCAGCGTGGCACAGGGGCGCGCTACGCAGTATTTT. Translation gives CSVAQGRATQYF.

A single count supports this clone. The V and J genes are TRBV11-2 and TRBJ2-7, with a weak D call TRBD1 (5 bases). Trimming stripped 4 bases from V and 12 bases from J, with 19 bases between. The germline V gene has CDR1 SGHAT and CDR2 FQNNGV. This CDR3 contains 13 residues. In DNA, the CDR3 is TGTGCCAGCAGCTCAAACGCTGACAGAGTAAGGTACTTC. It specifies CASSSNADRVRYF.

CDR3 coding DNA: TGTGCCAGCTCTCTGACCGGGGACAAAGCTTTCTTT. Its protein product is CASSLTGDKAFF. The chain couples TRBV18 to TRBJ1-1; TRBD1 is a possible D gene (6 bases). There are 12 residues in the CDR3. V was cut by 6 bases and J by 9 bases, with 14 bases left in between. CDR1 and CDR2 (germline): KGHSH, LQKENI.

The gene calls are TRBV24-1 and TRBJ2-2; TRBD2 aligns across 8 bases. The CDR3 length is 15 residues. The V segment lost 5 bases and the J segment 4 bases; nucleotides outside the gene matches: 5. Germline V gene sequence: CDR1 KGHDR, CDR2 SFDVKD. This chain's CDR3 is CATSAAGGATGELFF. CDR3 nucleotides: TGTGCCACCAGTGCGGCCGGGGGGGCCACCGGGGAGCTGTTTTTT.

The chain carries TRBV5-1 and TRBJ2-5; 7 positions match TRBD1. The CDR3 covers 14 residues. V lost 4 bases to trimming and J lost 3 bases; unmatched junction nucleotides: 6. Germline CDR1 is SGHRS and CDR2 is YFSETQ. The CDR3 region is CASSPGQPKETQYF. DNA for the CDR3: TGCGCCAGCAGCCCGGGACAGCCGAAAGAGACCCAGTACTTC.

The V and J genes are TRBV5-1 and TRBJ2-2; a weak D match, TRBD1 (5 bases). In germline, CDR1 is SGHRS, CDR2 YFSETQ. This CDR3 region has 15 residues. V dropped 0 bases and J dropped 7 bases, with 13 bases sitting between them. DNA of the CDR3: TGCGCCAGCAGCTTGGCGGTCCAGGGTTTCGGGGAGCTGTTTTTT. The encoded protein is CASSLAVQGFGELFF.

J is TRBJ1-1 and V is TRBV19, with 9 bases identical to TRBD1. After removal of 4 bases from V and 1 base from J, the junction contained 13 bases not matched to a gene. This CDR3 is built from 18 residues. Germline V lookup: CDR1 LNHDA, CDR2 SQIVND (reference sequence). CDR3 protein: CASSTPNRGRGENTEAFF. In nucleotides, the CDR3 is TGTGCCAGTAGTACCCCGAACAGGGGGCGCGGGGAGAACACTGAAGCTTTCTTT.

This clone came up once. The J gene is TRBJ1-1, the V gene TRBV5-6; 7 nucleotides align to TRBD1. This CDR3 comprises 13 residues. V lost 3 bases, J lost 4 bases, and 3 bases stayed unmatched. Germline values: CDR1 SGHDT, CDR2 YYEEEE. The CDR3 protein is CASSSDRATEAFF. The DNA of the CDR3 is TGTGCCAGCAGCTCCGACAGGGCCACTGAAGCTTTCTTT.

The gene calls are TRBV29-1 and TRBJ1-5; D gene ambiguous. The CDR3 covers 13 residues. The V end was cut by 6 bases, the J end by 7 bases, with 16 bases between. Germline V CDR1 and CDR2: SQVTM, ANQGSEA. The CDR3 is CSVHEGPGQPQHF. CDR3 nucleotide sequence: TGCAGCGTCCACGAGGGTCCTGGGCAGCCCCAGCATTTT. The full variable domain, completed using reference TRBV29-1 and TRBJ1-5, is SAVISQKPSRDICQRGTSLTIQCQVDSQVTMMFWYRQQPGQSLTLIATANQGSEATYESGFVIDKFPISRPNLTFSTLTVSNMSPEDSSIYLCSVHEGPGQPQHFGDGTRLSIL.

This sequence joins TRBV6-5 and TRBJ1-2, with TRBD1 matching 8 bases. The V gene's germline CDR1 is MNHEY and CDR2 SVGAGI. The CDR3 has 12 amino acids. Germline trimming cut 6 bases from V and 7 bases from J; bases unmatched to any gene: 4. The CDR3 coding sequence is TGTGCCAGCAGACGGACAGGGACTGGCTACACCTTC. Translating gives CASRRTGTGYTF.

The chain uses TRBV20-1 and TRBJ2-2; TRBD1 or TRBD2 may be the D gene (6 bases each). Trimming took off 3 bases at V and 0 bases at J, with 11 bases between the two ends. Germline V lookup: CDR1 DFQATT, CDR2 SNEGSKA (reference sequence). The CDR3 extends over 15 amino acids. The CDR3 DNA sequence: TGCAGTGCTAGTGGGGGGACAACGAACACCGGGGAGCTGTTTTTT. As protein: CSASGGTTNTGELFF.

CDR3 DNA sequence: TGTGCCAGCTTCAGCGGGGTCCCCTCGACGAACACCGGGGAGCTGTTTTTT. It specifies CASFSGVPSTNTGELFF. The chain combines TRBV2 with TRBJ2-2; 7 bases agree with TRBD2. This CDR3 is built from 17 residues. Trimming took 8 bases from V and 0 from J; bases not matched to a gene: 12. Germline V gives CDR1 SNHLY, CDR2 FYNNEI.

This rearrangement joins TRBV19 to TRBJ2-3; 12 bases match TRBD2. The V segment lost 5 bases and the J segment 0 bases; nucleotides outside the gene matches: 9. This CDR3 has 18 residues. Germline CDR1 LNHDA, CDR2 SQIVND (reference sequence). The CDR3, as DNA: TGTGCCAGTAGTCCCCCGGGACTAGCGGGCCCTAGCACAGATACGCAGTATTTT. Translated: CASSPPGLAGPSTDTQYF.

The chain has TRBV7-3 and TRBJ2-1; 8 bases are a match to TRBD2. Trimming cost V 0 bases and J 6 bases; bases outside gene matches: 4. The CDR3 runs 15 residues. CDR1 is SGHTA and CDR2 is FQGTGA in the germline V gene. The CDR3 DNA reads TGTGCCAGCAGCTTAACCGGGGGGGCAGGCAATGAGCAGTTCTTC. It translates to CASSLTGGAGNEQFF.

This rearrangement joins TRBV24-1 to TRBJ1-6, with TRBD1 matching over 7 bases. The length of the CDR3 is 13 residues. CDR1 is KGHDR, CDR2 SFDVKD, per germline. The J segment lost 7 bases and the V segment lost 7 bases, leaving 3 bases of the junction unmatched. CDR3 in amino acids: CATRETGNSPLHF. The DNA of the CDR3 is TGTGCCACCAGGGAGACAGGGAATTCACCCCTCCACTTT.

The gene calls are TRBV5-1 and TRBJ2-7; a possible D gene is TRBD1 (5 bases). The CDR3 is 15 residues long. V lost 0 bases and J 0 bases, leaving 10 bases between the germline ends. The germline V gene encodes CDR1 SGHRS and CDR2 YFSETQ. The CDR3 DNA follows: TGCGCCAGCAGCTTGGATACAGGTTTCTCCTACGAGCAGTACTTC. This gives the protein CASSLDTGFSYEQYF.

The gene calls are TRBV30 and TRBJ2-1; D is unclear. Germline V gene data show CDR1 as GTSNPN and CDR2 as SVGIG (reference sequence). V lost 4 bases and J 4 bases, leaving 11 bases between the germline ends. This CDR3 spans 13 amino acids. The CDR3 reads CAWKWSLYNEQFF. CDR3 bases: TGTGCCTGGAAGTGGTCCCTATACAATGAGCAGTTCTTC.

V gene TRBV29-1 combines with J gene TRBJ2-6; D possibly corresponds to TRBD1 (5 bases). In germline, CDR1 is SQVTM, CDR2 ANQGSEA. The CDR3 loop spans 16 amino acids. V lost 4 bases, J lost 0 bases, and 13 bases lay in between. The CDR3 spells CSVVTEKSSGANVLTF. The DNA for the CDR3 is TGCAGCGTTGTGACAGAAAAATCCTCTGGGGCCAACGTCCTGACTTTC.

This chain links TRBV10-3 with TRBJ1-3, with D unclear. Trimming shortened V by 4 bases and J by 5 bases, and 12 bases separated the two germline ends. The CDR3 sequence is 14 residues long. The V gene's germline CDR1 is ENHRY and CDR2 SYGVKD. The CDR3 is CAISADKSRNTIYF. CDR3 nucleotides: TGTGCCATCAGTGCAGACAAGAGCCGAAACACCATATATTTT.

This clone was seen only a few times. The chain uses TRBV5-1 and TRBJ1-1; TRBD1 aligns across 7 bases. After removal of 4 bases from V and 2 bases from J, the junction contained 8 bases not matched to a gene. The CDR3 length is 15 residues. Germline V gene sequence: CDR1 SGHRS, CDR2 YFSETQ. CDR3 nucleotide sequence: TGCGCCAGCAGCCTGGAGGGACAGTTTAACACTGAAGCTTTCTTT. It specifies CASSLEGQFNTEAFF. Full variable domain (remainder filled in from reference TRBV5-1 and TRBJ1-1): KAGVTQTPRYLIKTRGQQVTLSCSPISGHRSVSWYQQTPGQGLQFLFEYFSETQRNKGNFPGRFSGRQFSNSRSEMNVSTLELGDSALYLCASSLEGQFNTEAFFGQGTRLTVV.

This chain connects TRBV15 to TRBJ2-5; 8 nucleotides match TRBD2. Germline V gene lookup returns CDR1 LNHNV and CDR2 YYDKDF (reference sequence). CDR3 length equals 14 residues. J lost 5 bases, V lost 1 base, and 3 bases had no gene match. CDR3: CATSRGGLVETQYF. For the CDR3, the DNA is TGTGCCACCAGCAGAGGGGGACTAGTGGAGACCCAGTACTTC.

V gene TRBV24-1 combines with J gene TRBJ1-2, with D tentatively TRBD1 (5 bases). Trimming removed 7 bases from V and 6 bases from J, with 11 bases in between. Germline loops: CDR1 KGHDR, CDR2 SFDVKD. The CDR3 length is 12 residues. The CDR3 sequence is CATRDSFDGYTF. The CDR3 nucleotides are TGTGCCACCAGAGACAGTTTCGATGGCTACACCTTC.

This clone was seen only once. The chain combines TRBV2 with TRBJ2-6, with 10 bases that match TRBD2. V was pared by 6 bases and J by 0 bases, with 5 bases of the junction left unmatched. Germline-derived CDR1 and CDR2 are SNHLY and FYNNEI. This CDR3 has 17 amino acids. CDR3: CASSRTSGYSGANVLTF. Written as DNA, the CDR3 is TGTGCCAGCAGCAGGACTAGCGGTTACTCTGGGGCCAACGTCCTGACTTTC.

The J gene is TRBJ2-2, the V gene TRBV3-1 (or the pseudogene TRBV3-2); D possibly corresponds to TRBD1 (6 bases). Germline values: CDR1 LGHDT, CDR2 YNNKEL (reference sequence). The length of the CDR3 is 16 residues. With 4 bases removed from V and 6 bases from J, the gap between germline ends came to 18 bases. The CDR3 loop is CASSLETGVGAGELFF. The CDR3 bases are TGTGCCAGCAGCCTCGAGACAGGCGTGGGGGCCGGGGAGCTGTTTTTT.

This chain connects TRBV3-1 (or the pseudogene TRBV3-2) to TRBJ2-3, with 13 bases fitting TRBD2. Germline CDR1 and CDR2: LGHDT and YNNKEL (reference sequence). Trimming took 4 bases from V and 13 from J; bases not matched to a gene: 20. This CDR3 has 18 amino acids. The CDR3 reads CASSPRHPRLTSGGAEYF. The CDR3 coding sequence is TGTGCCAGCAGCCCGCGTCACCCAAGACTAACTAGCGGGGGGGCCGAGTATTTT.